The text below deals with one T cell receptor (beta chain). The target of this receptor is not known. Per-base qualities were not stored, and no clone one base away is much larger. All donors were healthy Caucasians. Three pairs of female monozygotic twins, all aged roughly 18 to 29 years, were included in the twin cohort. The RNA used for TCR libraries was isolated from peripheral blood mononuclear cells. The data belong to a study of identical twins (dated by TCRdb to the mid-2010s). Describing the broader study: TCR alpha and beta repertoires from monozygotic twins, unrelated adults of various ages and cord blood were deep-sequenced to test whether fetal clonotypes persist. To rule out contamination, replicate twin experiments were performed at different times with different library preparation protocols.

On the study overall, not on this receptor specifically: In monozygotic twins, out-of-frame TCR alpha sharing was systematically underestimated by recombination models, although the models agreed with sharing between unrelated individuals. Because the same donors could not be followed over many years, the conclusions depended on cross-sectional statistical analysis. Compared with coincidental sharing between unrelated individuals, out-of-frame TCR alpha sequences shared between twins showed an excess of sequences with low generation probability. Fewer insertions were carried by abundant cord blood beta clonotypes; a weaker similar trend was observed in young adult naive repertoires, while no such trend was observed in memory repertoires. Invariant T cells such as MAIT and iNKT could partly confound zero-insertion analyses, although diverse VJ usage argued against such confounding for most clonotypes. In beta out-of-frame sequences, excess twin sharing was weaker, because having fewer shared sequences lowered the signal-to-noise ratio.

Receptor amplification or capture employed 5' RACE. Instrument used: Illumina HiSeq 2000. A universal primer binding site was added through template switching, and the final cDNA carried a unique molecular identifier so that TCR cDNA molecules could be counted accurately. First-strand cDNA for TCR alpha and beta chains was synthesized from specific primers in the conserved constant-segment region. To control for contamination, every cDNA library was double barcoded, receiving both a SMART-Mk sample barcode and Illumina barcodes. TruSeq adapter sequences along with Illumina sample barcodes were introduced in two successive PCR steps. The TCR alpha and beta cDNA libraries were sequenced on the Illumina HiSeq platform using custom primers. Per the source publication's procedure: MiGEC was used to process raw reads and extract unique molecular identifiers, and MiXCR was used to find CDR3 positions. For each individual, recombination models were inferred using an EM algorithm with the repgenHMM and IGoR tools. Shared clonotypes were analyzed with the tcR package in R, and sharing was normalized by the product of cloneset sizes. To study raw recombination free of thymic and clonal selection effects, out-of-frame nonproductive sequences were analyzed. TCRdb cleaned the public reads at Q25 with fastp, built clones with MiXCR and kept in-frame beta chains. For every CDR3 protein sequence, its rows merge into one entry that carries the most common genes and DNA. In this record, the V and J calls reflect TCRdb's handling and not the investigators' own analysis. The sample includes about 890,000 distinct CDR3 sequences, with 9% to 15% observed a single time. The biggest ten clones account for under 2% of the sample.

These data were also reused for a study on yellow fever vaccine responses in identical twins. The second study reports: According to the authors, the vaccine-induced T cell response in identical twins seemed to be partly convergent and partly specific to each individual. In the study, vaccine-responding T cell clones were precisely tracked in identical twins.

This clonotype originated in a woman in her late teens or twenties in good health. Sequenced sample: PBMCs.

The CDR3 reads CASSLELAGGVYNEQFF. In nucleotides, the sequence is TGTGCCAGCAGTTTAGAGCTAGCGGGAGGCGTTTACAATGAGCAGTTCTTC. Here the chain combines TRBV27 and TRBJ2-1; 11 central nucleotides agree with TRBD2. As encoded in the germline V gene (reference sequence), CDR1 is MNHEY while CDR2 is SMNVEV. The CDR3 holds 17 amino acids from the cysteine to the phenylalanine. Only CDR3 DNA remains: 51 bases, in frame from the first base. V is cut back by 2 bases and J by 4 bases, with 7 bases in the junction unmatched.